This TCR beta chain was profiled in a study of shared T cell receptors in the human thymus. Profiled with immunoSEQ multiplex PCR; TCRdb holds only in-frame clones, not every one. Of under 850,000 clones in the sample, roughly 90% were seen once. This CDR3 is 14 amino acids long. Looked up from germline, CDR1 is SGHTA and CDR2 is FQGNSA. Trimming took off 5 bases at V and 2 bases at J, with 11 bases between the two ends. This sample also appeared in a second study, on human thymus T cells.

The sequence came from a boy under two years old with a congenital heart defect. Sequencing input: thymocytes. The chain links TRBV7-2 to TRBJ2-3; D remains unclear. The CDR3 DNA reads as TGTGCCAGCAGCCCGAGGCCCCACACAGATACGCAGTATTTT. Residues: CASSPRPHTDTQYF.